A selection of T cell receptor beta chains follows, all from one sample in a study of blood T cell repertoires in COVID-19. Libraries were prepared by immunoSEQ multiplex PCR; TCRdb keeps only in-frame clonotypes and omits some of them. This sample has about 14,000 clones; about three quarters occur once, and the top ten carry 35% to 50%. The source material was peripheral blood. The source is a woman of 80 years or more with acute or convalescent COVID-19. CDR3s leave out the opening cysteine and the closing phenylalanine or tryptophan. Fields, in order: clone size, V gene, CDR3 length, J gene, D gene, CDR3 protein. D genes are given only for firm matches. Clone sizes are given selectively: once, few, many, or a class where the clone is expanded.

>NA|TRBV4-3|17|TRBJ2-3|TRBD2
ASSQFTPSGGRSTDTQY
>NA|TRBV10-1|11|TRBJ1-6|NA
AILGARGSPLH
>NA|TRBV9|13|TRBJ1-1|NA
ASSVGTARGTEAF
>medium-sized|TRBV7-3|14|TRBJ1-2|NA
ASSPLVGLPGYGYT
>NA|TRBV28|13|TRBJ2-5|TRBD2
ASRTGGTRGETQY
>NA|TRBV30|14|TRBJ2-2|NA
AWGDLGGAGTGELF
>NA|TRBV18|12|TRBJ2-2|TRBD1
ASSKTGVDGELF
>NA|TRBV3-1/TRBV3-2|13|TRBJ1-3|NA
ASSQTGTTRNTIY
>NA|TRBV7-3|14|TRBJ2-2|TRBD1
ASSSRQGGDTGELF
>NA|TRBV5-5|14|TRBJ2-5|NA
ASSLRFPGVKETQY
>NA|TRBV4-1|12|TRBJ1-1|NA
ASSQGHLNTEAF
>NA|TRBV25-1|14|TRBJ1-4|NA
ASSERGKETNEKLF
>NA|TRBV7-3|11|TRBJ1-1|TRBD1
ASSLGQGSEAF
>NA|TRBV11-2|15|TRBJ1-5|TRBD1
ASSLSPRDRGNQPQH
>NA|TRBV7-3|14|TRBJ2-1|TRBD2
ASSLASGGAYNEQF
>NA|TRBV5-4|14|TRBJ2-7|TRBD1
ASSPGQGTRAYEQY
>NA|TRBV27|11|TRBJ2-2|NA
ASSLQVTGELF
>NA|TRBV7-3|13|TRBJ2-1|TRBD1
ASSSGQGPYNEQF
>few|TRBV19|12|TRBJ2-7|NA
ASSIMFSSYEQY
>NA|TRBV6-5|11|TRBJ1-5|TRBD1
ASRQQGDQPQH
>NA|TRBV18|13|TRBJ1-6|TRBD1
ASSPTGQDNSPLH
>NA|TRBV3-1/TRBV3-2|13|TRBJ2-2|TRBD1
ASTDRGRNTGELF
>NA|TRBV28|12|TRBJ1-1|TRBD1
ASSFGDRDTEAF
>few|TRBV4-3|14|TRBJ1-3|NA
ASSQDPRVSGNTIY
>NA|TRBV6-5|13|TRBJ1-5|TRBD1
ASSYTTGGDQPQH
>NA|TRBV19|12|TRBJ2-3|NA
ASSMGGYTDTQY
>NA|TRBV5-7|14|TRBJ1-5|TRBD1
ASSFTTGALNQPQH
>NA|TRBV18|14|TRBJ1-4|NA
ASSLSSGATNEKLF
>NA|TRBV27|12|TRBJ1-1|TRBD1
ASSLGPGGTEAF
>NA|TRBV10-3|13|TRBJ2-7|TRBD1
AIRGTGTASYEQY
>NA|TRBV24-1|10|TRBJ1-2|NA
ATSSGPYGYT
>NA|TRBV6-4|13|TRBJ2-3|NA
ASSASPGGTDTQY
>NA|TRBV4-2|13|TRBJ1-6|NA
ASSTRTNDNSPLH
>few|TRBV19|12|TRBJ1-1|NA
ASSLDTFGTEAF
>NA|TRBV7-9|16|TRBJ1-1|TRBD1
ASSRLSPTGNMNTEAF
>NA|TRBV12-5|14|TRBJ1-2|TRBD1
ASGLVGTGGNYGYT